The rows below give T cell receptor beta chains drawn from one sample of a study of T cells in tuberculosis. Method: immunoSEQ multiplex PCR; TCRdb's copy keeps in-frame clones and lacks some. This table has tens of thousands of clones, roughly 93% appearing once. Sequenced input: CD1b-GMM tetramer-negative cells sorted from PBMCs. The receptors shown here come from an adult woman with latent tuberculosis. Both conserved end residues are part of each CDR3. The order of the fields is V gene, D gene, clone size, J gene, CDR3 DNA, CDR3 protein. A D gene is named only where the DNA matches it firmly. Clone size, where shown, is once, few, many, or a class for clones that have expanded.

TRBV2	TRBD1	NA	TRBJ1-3	TGTGCCAGCCCGACAGGGGCTGGAAACACCATATATTTT	CASPTGAGNTIYF
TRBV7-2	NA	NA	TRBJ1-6	TGTGCCAGCAGCTTAAGACAGCCATGGGGCAATTCACCCCTCCACTTT	CASSLRQPWGNSPLHF
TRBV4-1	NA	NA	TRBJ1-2	TGCGCCAGCAGCCTTCATCCGAGGGTTGAGACCTATGGCTACACCTTC	CASSLHPRVETYGYTF
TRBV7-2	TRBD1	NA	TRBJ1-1	TGTGCCAGCAGCTTCGGGACAGACACTGAAGCTTTCTTT	CASSFGTDTEAFF
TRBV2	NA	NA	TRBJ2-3	TGTGCCAGCAGCCGGGAGCTACATAGCACAGATACGCAGTATTTT	CASSRELHSTDTQYF
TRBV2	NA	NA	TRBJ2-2	TGTGCCAGCAGTGACGTGCAGGGGTCCACCGGGGAGCTGTTTTTT	CASSDVQGSTGELFF
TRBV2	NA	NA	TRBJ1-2	TGTGCCAGCAGTGAAGAAGCCTTTTATGGCTACACCTTC	CASSEEAFYGYTF
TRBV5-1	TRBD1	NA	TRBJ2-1	TGCGCCAGCAGCGAACAGGGGGCGTCGCAGTTCTTC	CASSEQGASQFF
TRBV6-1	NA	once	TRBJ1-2	TGTGCCAGCAGTCCCTGGGACAAGGCTAACTATGGCTACACCTTC	CASSPWDKANYGYTF
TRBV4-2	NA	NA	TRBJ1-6	TGTGCCAGCAGCCAAGATACAAACAATAATTCACCCCTCCACTTT	CASSQDTNNNSPLHF
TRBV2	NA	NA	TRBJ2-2	TGTGCCAGCAGTGCCCTATCGGACACCGGGGAGCTGTTTTTT	CASSALSDTGELFF
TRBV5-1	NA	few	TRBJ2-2	TGCGCCAGCAGCGTAACTGTTTCCGGGGAGCTGTTTTTT	CASSVTVSGELFF
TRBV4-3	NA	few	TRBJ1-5	TGCGCCAGCAGCCAAGGGCAGGTGAATCAGCCCCAGCATTTT	CASSQGQVNQPQHF
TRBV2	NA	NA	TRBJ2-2	TGTGCCAGCAGTGTTCATTCCACCGGGGAGCTGTTTTTT	CASSVHSTGELFF
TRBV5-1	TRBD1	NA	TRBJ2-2	TGCGCCAGCACTCTGGACAGGACCGGGGAGCTGTTTTTT	CASTLDRTGELFF
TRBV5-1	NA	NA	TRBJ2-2	TGCGCCAGCAGCTTGCGAGATTCTGGCACCGGGGAGCTGTTTTTT	CASSLRDSGTGELFF
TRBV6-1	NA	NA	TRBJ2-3	TGTGCCAGCAGTGAAGAACAGTTCACAGATACGCAGTATTTT	CASSEEQFTDTQYF
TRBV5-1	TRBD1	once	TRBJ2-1	TGCGCCAGCAGCCAGGACAGGGTCGGAAATGAGCAGTTCTTC	CASSQDRVGNEQFF
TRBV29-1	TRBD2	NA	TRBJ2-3	TGCAGCGTTGAGGGACTAGCGGGGACGTTACCCACAGATACGCAGTATTTT	CSVEGLAGTLPTDTQYF
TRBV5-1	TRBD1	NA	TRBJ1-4	TGCGCCAGCAGCTGGGGGACAGGGGAAGAAAAACTGTTTTTT	CASSWGTGEEKLFF
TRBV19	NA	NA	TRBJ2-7	TGTGCCAGTAGTCCAACTAGACTCGGCGCGTACGAGCAGTACTTC	CASSPTRLGAYEQYF
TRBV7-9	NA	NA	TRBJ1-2	TGTGCCAGCAAGCGGGGGCAGGACTATGGCTACACCTTC	CASKRGQDYGYTF
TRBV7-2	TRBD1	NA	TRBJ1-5	TGTGCCAGCAGCTGGACAGGGTTCCCCAATCAGCCCCAGCATTTT	CASSWTGFPNQPQHF
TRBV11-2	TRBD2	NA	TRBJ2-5	TGTGCCAGCAGCACCGGGACTAGCGGGGCTGAGACCCAGTACTTC	CASSTGTSGAETQYF
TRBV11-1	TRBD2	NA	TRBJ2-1	TGTGCCAGCAGCGGGACTAGCCGCAATGAGCAGTTCTTC	CASSGTSRNEQFF
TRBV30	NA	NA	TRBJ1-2	TGTGCCTGGAGAGTAGCACACTATGGCTACACCTTC	CAWRVAHYGYTF
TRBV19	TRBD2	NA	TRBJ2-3	TGTGCCACCGACCCTGGCGGGGGTCTTGGTACGCAGTATTTT	CATDPGGGLGTQYF
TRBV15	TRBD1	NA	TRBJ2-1	TGTGCCACCAGCAGGGACAGGGGTCCGACTTCTTTCTTC	CATSRDRGPTSFF
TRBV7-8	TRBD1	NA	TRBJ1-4	TGTGCCAGCAGCTTGGGGGGGACAGGGCCCAATGAAAAACTGTTTTTT	CASSLGGTGPNEKLFF
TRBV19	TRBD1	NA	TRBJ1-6	TGTGCCAGTAGTATCACCGGACAGGGTCTGGGTACCCTCCACTTT	CASSITGQGLGTLHF
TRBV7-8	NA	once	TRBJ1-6	TGTGCCAGCACCTCTGGGGCCTCCTATAATTCACCCCTCCACTTT	CASTSGASYNSPLHF
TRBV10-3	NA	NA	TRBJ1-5	TGTGCCATCAGTGTAGGGGATCAGCCCCAGCATTTT	CAISVGDQPQHF
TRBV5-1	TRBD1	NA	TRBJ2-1	TGCGCCAGCAGCGCCCGGGACAGGGGGTGGGATGAGCAGTTCTTC	CASSARDRGWDEQFF
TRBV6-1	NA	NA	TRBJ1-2	TGTGCCAGCTCGAACAGTTTCCTCTATGGCTACACCTTC	CASSNSFLYGYTF
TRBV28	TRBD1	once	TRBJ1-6	TGTGCCAGCAGTGCCATAGGGACAGGGAATTCACCCCTCCACTTT	CASSAIGTGNSPLHF
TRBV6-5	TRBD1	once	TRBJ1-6	TGTGCCAGCAGTTACTCGGGACAGAATAATTCACCCCTCCACTTT	CASSYSGQNNSPLHF
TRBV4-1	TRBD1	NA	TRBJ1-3	TGCGCCAGCAGCCAACCGCGACAGGGACGGGACACCATATATTTT	CASSQPRQGRDTIYF
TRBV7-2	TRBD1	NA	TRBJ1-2	TGTGCCAGCAGCTTACCAGGCAGGGGGCTTTATGGCTACACCTTC	CASSLPGRGLYGYTF
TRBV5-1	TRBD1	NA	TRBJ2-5	TGCGCCAGCAGCTCCCGGACAGGGGGAGAGACCCAGTACTTC	CASSSRTGGETQYF
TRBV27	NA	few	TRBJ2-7	TGTGCCAGCGCCTCGGGTCCCAGGGGCGAGCAGTACTTC	CASASGPRGEQYF
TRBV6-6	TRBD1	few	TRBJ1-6	TGTGCCAGCACCCACCGACAGGGGAGTTCACCCCTCCACTTT	CASTHRQGSSPLHF
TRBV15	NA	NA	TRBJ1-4	TGTGCCACCAGCACCCTCCGTCCTGAAAAACTGTTTTTT	CATSTLRPEKLFF
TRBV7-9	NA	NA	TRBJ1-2	TGTGCCAGCAGCTTAACAGGGCCTGGCTACACCTTC	CASSLTGPGYTF
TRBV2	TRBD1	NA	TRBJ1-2	TGTGCCAGCAGTGAAGCGCGGGACAGGGTATCTTATGGCTACACCTTC	CASSEARDRVSYGYTF
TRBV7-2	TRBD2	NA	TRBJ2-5	TGTGCCAGCAGCTTAGTAGCGGGGGGACAAGAGACCCAGTACTTC	CASSLVAGGQETQYF
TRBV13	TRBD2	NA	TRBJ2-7	TGTGCCAGCAGCCCTCTAGCGGGGGCCGCTTACGAGCAGTACTTC	CASSPLAGAAYEQYF
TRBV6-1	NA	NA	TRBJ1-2	TGTGCCATCCTTCAGCCCCTCCGGGATCGGGATGGCTACACCTTC	CAILQPLRDRDGYTF
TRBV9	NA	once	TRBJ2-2	TGTGCCAGCAGCGTAGAAGGGGGGGCCGGGGAGCTGTTTTTT	CASSVEGGAGELFF
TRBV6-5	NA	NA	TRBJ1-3	TGTGCCAGCAGTTCGGCACGGGGGACTGGAAACACCATATATTTT	CASSSARGTGNTIYF
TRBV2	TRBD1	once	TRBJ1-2	TGTGCCAGCAGTGAGGGACAGGGGGCTGTTTATGGCTACACCTTC	CASSEGQGAVYGYTF
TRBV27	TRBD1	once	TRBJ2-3	TGTGCCAGCAGTCGAAAACTGACAGGGCTTTTCACAGATACGCAGTATTTT	CASSRKLTGLFTDTQYF
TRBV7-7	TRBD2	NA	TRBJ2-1	TGTGCTAGCAGCTTTACTAGCGGGGCGACGCATGAGCAGTTCTTC	CASSFTSGATHEQFF
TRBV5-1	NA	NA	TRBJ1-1	TGCGCCAGCAGCTTAAGTAGAGGGGGTAATACTGAAGCTTTCTTT	CASSLSRGGNTEAFF
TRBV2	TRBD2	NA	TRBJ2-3	TGTGCCAGCAGCAACCTTCAGACTAGCCCGAGCACAGATACGCAGTATTTT	CASSNLQTSPSTDTQYF
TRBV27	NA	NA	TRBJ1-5	TGTGCCAGCCAACTACAGGGAACCCTTAGCAATCAGCCCCAGCATTTT	CASQLQGTLSNQPQHF
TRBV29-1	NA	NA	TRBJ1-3	TGCAGCGGGCGGTTCTTTGGAAACACCATATATTTT	CSGRFFGNTIYF
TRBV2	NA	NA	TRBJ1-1	TGTGCCAGCAGTTCGAGACAGTTTAGTGAAGCTTTCTTT	CASSSRQFSEAFF
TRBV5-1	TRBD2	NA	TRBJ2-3	TGCGCCAGCAGCCGAACTAGCGGAGACACAGATACGCAGTATTTT	CASSRTSGDTDTQYF
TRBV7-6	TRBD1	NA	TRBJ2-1	TGTGCCAGCAGCTTGGGGGACAGGAGGAGAAATGAGCAGTTCTTC	CASSLGDRRRNEQFF